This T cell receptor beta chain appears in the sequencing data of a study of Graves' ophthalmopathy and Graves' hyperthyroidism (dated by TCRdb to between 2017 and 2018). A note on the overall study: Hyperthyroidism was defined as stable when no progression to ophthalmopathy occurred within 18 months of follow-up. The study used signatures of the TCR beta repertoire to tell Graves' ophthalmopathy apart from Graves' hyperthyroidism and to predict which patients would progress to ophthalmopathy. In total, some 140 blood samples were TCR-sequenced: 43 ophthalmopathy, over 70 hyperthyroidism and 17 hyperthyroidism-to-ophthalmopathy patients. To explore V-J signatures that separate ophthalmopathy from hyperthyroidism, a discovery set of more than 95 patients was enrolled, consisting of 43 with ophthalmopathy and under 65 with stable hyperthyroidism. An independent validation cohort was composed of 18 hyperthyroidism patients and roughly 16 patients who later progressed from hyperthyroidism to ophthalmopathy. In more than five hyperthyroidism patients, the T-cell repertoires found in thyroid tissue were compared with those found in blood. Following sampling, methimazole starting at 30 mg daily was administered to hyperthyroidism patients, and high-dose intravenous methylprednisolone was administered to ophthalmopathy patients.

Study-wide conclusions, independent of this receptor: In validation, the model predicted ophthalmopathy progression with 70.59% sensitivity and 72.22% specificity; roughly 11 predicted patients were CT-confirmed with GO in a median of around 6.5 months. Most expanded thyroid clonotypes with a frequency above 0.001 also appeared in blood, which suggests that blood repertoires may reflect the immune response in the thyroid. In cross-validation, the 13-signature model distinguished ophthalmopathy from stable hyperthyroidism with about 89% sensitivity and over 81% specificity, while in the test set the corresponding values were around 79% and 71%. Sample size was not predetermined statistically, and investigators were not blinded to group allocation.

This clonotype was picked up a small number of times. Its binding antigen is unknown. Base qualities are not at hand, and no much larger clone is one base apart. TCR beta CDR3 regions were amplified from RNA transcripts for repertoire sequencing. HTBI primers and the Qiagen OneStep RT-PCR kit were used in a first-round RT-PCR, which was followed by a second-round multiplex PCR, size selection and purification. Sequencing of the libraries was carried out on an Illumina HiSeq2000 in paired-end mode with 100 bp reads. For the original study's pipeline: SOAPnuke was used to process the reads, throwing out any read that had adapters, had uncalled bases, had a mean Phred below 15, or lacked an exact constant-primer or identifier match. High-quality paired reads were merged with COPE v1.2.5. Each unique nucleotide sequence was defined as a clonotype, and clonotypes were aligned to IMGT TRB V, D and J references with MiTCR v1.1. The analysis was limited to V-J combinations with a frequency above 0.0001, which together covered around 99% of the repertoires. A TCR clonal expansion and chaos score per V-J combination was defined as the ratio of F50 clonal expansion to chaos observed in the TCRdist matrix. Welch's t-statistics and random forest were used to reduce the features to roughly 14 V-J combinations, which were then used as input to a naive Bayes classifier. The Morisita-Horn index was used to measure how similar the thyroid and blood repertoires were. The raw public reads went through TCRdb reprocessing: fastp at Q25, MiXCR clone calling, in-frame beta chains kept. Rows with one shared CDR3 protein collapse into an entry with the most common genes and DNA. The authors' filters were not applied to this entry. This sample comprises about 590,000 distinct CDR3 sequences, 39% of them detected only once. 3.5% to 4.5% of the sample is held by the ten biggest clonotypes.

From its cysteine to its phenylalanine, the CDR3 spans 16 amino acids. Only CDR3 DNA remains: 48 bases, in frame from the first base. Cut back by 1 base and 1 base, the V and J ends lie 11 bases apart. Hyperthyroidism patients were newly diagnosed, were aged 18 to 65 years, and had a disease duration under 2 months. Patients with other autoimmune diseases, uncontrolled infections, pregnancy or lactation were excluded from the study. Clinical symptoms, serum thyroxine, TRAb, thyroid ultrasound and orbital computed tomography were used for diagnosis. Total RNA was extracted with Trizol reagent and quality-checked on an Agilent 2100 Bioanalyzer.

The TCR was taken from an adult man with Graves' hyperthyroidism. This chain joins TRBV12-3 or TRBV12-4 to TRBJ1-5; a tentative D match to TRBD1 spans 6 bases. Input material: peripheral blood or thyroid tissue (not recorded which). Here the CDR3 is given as CASSLGLGGSNQPQHF. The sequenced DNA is TGTGCCAGCAGTTTAGGGTTAGGGGGAAGCAATCAGCCCCAGCATTTT.